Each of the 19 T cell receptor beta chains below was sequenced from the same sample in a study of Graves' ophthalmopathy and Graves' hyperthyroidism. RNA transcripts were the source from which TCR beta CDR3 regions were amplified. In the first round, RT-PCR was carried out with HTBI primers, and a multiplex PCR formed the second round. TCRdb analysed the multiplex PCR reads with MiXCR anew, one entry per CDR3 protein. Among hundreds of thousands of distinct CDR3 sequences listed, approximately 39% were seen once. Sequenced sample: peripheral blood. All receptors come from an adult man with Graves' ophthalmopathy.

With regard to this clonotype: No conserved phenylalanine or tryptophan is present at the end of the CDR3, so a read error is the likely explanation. The CDR3 loop reads CASKIGGGFYEQYC. The CDR3 coding sequence is TGCGCCAGCAAAATCGGCGGGGGGTTCTACGAGCAGTACTGC. The J gene is TRBJ2-7, the V gene TRBV5-1; 8 nucleotides line up with TRBD2. Germline V lookup: CDR1 SGHRS, CDR2 YFSETQ. After removal of 6 bases from V and 3 bases from J, the junction contained 8 bases not matched to a gene. There are 14 residues in the CDR3.

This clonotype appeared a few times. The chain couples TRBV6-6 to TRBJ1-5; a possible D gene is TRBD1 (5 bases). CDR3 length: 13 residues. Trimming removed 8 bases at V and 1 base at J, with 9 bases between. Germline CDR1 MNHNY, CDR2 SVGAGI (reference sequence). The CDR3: CASWGGSNQPQHF. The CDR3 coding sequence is TGTGCCAGCTGGGGCGGAAGCAATCAGCCCCAGCATTTT.

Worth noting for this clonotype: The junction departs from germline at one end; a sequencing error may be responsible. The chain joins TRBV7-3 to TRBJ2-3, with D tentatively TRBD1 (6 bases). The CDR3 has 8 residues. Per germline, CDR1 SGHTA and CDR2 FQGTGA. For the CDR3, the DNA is TGTGCCATAACAAGACAGGTCTTT. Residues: CAITRQVF.

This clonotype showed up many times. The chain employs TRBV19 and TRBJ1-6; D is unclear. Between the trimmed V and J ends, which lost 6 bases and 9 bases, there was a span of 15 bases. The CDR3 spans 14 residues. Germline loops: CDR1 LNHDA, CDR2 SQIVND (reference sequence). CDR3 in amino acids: CASRGGTIGSPLHF. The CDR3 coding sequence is TGTGCCAGTAGGGGTGGTACTATAGGTTCACCCCTCCACTTT.

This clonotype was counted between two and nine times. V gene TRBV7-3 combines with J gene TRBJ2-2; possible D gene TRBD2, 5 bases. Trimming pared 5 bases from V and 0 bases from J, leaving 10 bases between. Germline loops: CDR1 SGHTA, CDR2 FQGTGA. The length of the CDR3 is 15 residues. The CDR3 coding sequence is TGTGCCAGCAGCCAGAGCGGAACGAACACCGGGGAGCTGTTTTTT. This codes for CASSQSGTNTGELFF.

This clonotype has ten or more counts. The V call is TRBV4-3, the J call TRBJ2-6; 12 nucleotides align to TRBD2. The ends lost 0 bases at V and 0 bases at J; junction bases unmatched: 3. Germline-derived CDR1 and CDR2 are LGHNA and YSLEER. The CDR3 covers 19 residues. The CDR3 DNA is TGCGCCAGCAGCCAAGATCTACTAGCGGGGGGCTCTGGGGCCAACGTCCTGACTTTC. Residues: CASSQDLLAGGSGANVLTF.

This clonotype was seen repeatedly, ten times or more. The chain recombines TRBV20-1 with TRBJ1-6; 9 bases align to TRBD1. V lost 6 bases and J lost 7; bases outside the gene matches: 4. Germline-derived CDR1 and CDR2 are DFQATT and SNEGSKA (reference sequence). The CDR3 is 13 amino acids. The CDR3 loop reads CSAQQGANSPLHF. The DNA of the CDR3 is TGCAGTGCACAACAGGGGGCCAATTCACCCCTCCACTTT.

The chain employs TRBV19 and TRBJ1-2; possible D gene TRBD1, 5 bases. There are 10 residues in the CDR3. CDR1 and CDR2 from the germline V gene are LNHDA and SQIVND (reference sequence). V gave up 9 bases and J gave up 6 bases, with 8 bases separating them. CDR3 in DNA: TGTGCCAGCCAAGGGGATGGCTACACCTTC. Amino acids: CASQGDGYTF.

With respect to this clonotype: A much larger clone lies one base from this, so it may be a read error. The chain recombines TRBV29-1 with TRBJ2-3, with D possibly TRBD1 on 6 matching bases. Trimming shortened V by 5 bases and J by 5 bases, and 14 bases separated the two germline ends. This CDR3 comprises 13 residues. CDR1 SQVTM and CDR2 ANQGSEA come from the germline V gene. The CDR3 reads CSVKAQGGDTQYF. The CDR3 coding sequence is TGCAGCGTTAAGGCACAGGGTGGAGATACGCAGTATTTT.

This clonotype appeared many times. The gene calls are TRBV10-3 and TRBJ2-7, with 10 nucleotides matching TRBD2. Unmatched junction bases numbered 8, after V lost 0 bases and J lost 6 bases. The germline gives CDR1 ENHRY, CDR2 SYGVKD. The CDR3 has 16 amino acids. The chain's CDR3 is CAISESLASGSCEQYF. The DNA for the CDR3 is TGTGCCATCAGTGAGTCCCTGGCTAGCGGGAGCTGCGAGCAGTACTTC.

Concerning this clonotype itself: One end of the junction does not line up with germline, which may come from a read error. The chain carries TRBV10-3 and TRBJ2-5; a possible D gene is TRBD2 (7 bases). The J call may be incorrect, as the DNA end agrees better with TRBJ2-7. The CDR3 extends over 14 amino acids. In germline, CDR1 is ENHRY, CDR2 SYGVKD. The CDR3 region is CASSEAGHDYEQYF. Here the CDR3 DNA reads TGTGCCAGCAGTGAAGCGGGACACGACTACGAGCAGTACTTC.

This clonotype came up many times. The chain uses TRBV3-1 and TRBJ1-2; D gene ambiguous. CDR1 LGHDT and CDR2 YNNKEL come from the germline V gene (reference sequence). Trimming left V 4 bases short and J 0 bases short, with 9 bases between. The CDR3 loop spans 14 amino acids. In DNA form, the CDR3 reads TGTGCCAGCAGCCGAGACGACGCTAACTATGGCTACACCTTC. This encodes CASSRDDANYGYTF.

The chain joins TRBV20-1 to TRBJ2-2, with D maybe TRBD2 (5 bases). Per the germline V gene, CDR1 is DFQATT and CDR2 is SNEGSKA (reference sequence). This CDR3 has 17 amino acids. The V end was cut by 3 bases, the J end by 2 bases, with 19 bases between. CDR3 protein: CSARPGWASPNTGELFF. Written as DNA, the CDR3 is TGCAGTGCTAGGCCGGGGTGGGCTTCACCCAACACCGGGGAGCTGTTTTTT.

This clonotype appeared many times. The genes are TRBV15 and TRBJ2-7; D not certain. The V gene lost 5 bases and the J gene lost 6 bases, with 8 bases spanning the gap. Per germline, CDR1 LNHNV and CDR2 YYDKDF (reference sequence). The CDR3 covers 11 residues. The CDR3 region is CATSSYFEQYF. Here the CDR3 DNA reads TGTGCCACCAGCTCTTATTTCGAGCAGTACTTC.

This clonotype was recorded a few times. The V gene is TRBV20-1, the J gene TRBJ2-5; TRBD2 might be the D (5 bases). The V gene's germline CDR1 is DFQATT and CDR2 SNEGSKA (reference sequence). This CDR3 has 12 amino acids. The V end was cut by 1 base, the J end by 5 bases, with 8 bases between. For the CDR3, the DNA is TGCAGTGCTAGAGCCGGGGAGGAGACCCAGTACTTC. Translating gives CSARAGEETQYF.

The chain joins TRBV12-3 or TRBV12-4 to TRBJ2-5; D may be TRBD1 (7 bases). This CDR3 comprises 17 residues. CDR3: CASGLVGSGGNQETQYF. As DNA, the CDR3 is TGTGCTAGTGGTTTGGTAGGTTCAGGGGGGAACCAAGAGACCCAGTACTTC.

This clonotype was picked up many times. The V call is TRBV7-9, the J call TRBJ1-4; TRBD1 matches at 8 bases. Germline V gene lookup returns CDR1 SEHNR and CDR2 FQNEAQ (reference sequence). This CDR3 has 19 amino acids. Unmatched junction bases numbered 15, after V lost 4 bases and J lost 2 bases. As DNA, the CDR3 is TGTGCCAGCAGCTCACCTGGCGGACAGGGATTATGGACTAATGAAAAACTGTTTTTT. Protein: CASSSPGGQGLWTNEKLFF.

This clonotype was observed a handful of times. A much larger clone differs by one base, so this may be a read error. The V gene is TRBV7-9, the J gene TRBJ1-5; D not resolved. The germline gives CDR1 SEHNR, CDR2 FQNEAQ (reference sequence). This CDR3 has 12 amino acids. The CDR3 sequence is CASSAPDQPRHF. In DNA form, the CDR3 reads TGTGCCAGCAGCGCCCCCGATCAGCCCCGGCATTTT. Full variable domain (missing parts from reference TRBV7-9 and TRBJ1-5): DTGVSQNPRHKITKRGQNVTFRCDPISEHNRLYWYRQTLGQGPEFLTYFQNEAQLEKSRLLSDRFSAERPKGSFSTLEIQRTEQGDSAMYLCASSAPDQPRHFGDGTRLSIL.

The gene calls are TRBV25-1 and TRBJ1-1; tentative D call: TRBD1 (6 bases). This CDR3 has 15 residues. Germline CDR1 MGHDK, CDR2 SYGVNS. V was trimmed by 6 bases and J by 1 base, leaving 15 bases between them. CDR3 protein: CASRGPTTGNTEAFF. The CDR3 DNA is TGTGCCAGCAGGGGACCCACGACAGGGAACACTGAAGCTTTCTTT.